The T cell receptor beta chain under discussion was sequenced for a study of T cell clonotyping in hematopoietic cell transplantation. Sample time point: recipient sample about 28 days before transplant, after cytoreduction. Blood collection times were about day -28 and days 30, 100, 180 posttransplant. Findings of the study overall: No sorting was done, leaving CD4 and CD8 contributions mixed. Graft donor and pretransplant recipient Inverse Simpson Index values predicted broader posttransplant TCR diversity.

Sequencing was performed with immunoSEQ multiplex PCR; in TCRdb, only in-frame clones are kept and a portion is missing. Here the sample spans about 80,000 clones, almost 97% being singletons. A remark on this clone: Its antigen remains unknown.

The V gene's germline CDR1 is SGHNT and CDR2 YYREEE (reference sequence). This CDR3 is built from 16 residues. V was clipped by 0 bases and J by 2 bases; unmatched bases: 3. The chain uses TRBV5-4 and TRBJ2-2; 8 nucleotides align to TRBD2. The sequencing used peripheral blood mononuclear cells, collected before stem cell transplant. This TCR came from a woman between 50 and 59 years old with acute myeloid leukemia. Some clones in this sample may be carry-over from other donors' samples. The CDR3 here is CASSLGSGGNTGELFF. CDR3 in DNA: TGTGCCAGCAGCTTGGGAAGCGGGGGCAACACCGGGGAGCTGTTTTTT.